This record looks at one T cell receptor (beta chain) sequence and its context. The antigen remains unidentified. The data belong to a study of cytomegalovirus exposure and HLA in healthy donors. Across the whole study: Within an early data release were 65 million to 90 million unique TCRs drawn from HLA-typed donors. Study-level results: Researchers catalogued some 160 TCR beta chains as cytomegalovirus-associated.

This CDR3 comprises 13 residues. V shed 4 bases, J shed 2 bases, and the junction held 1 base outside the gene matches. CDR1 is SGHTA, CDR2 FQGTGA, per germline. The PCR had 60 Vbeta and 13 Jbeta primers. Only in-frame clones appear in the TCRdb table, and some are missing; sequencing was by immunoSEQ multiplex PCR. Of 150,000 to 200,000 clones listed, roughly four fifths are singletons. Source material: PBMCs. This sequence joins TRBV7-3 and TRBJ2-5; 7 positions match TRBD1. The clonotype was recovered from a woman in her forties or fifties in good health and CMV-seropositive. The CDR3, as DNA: TGTGCCAGCAGCTCGGACAGGCAAGAGACCCAGTACTTC. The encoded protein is CASSSDRQETQYF.